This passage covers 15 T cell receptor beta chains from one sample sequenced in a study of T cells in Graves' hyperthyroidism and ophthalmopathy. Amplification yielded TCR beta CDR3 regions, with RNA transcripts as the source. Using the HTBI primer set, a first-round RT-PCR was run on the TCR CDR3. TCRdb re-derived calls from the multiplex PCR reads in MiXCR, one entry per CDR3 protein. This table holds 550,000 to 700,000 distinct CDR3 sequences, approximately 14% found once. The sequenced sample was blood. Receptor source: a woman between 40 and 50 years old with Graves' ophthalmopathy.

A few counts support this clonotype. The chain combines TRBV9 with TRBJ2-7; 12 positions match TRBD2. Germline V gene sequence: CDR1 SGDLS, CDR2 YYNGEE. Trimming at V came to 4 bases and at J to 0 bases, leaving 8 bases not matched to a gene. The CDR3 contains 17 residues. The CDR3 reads CASSPTSGRLNSYEQYF. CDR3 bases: TGTGCCAGCAGCCCAACTAGCGGGAGGCTCAACTCCTACGAGCAGTACTTC.

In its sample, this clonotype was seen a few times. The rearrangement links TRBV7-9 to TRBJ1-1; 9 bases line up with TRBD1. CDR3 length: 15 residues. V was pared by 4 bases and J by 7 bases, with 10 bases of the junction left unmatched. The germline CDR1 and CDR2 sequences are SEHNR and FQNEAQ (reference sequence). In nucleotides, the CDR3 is TGTGCCAGCAGCTCAGACAGGGGGGGCGTGAGTGAAGCTTTCTTT. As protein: CASSSDRGGVSEAFF.

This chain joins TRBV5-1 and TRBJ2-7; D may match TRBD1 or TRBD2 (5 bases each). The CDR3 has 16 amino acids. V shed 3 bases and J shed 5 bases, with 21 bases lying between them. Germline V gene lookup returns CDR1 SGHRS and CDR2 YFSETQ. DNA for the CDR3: TGCGCCAGCAGCTCATTATGGGTCGTTAGAGGGGACGAGCAGTACTTC. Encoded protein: CASSSLWVVRGDEQYF. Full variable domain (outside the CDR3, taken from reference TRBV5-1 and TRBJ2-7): KAGVTQTPRYLIKTRGQQVTLSCSPISGHRSVSWYQQTPGQGLQFLFEYFSETQRNKGNFPGRFSGRQFSNSRSEMNVSTLELGDSALYLCASSSLWVVRGDEQYFGPGTRLTVT.

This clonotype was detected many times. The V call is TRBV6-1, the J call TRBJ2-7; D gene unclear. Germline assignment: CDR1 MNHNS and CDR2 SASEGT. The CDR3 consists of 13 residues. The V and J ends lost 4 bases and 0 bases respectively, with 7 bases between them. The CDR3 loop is CASSVGNSYEQYF. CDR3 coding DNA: TGTGCCAGCAGTGTTGGCAACTCCTACGAGCAGTACTTC.

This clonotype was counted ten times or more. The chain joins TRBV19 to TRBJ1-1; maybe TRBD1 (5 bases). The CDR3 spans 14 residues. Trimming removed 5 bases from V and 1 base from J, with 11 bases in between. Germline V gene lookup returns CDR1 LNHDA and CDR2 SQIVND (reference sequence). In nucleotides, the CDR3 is TGTGCCAGTAGTCAGGCCAGGGCGAACACTGAAGCTTTCTTT. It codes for CASSQARANTEAFF.

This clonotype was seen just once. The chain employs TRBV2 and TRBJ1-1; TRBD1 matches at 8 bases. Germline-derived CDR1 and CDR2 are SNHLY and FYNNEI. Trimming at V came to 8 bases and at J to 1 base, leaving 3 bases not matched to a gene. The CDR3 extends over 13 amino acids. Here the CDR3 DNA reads TGTGCCAGCGGGACAGGTCAGAACACTGAAGCTTTCTTT. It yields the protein CASGTGQNTEAFF.

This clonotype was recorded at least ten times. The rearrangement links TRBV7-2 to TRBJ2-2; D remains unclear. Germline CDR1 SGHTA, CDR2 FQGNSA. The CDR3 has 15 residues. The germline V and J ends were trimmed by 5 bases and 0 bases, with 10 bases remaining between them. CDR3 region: CASSTRGANTGELFF. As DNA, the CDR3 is TGTGCCAGCAGCACCAGAGGTGCGAACACCGGGGAGCTGTTTTTT.

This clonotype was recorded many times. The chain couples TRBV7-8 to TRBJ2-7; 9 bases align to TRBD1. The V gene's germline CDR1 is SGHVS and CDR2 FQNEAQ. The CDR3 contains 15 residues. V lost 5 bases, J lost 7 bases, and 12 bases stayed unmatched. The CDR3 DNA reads TGTGCCAGCAGCCAGACAGGGGGTCATACTTTAGAGCAGTACTTC. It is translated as CASSQTGGHTLEQYF.

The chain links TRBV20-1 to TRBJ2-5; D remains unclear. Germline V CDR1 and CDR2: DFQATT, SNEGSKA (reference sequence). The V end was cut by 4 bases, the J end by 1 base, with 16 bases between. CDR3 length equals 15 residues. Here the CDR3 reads CSAIGKRVLQETQYF. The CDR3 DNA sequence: TGCAGTGCTATAGGGAAGCGAGTCCTCCAAGAGACCCAGTACTTC.

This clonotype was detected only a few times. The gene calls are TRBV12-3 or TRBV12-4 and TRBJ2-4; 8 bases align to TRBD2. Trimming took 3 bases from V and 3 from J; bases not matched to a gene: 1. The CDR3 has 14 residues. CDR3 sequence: CASSFAGGKNIQYF. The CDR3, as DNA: TGTGCCAGCAGTTTTGCGGGAGGCAAAAACATTCAGTACTTC.

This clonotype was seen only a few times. CDR3 coding DNA: TGTGCCAGTAGTAGGGTTTCCAGGGGGCAAGAGACCCAGTACTTC. It codes for CASSRVSRGQETQYF. The chain has TRBV19 and TRBJ2-5; TRBD1 aligns across 7 bases. J gave up 2 bases and V 4 bases, and 7 bases lay outside the gene matches. The CDR3 consists of 15 residues. CDR1 is LNHDA and CDR2 is SQIVND in the germline V gene (reference sequence).

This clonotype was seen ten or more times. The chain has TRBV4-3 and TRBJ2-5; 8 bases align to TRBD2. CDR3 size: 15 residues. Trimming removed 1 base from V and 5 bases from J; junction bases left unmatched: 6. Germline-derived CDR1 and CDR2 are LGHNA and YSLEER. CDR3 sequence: CASSQGGSGSETQYF. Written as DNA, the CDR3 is TGCGCCAGCAGCCAAGGTGGCAGCGGGAGTGAGACCCAGTACTTC.

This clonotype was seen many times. CDR3 nucleotides: TGTGCCAGTAGAATATTGAATCAGCCCCAGCATTTT. Its translation is CASRILNQPQHF. The rearrangement links TRBV19 to TRBJ1-5, with D uncertain. Per germline, CDR1 LNHDA and CDR2 SQIVND (reference sequence). Trimming removed 6 bases at V and 4 bases at J, with 7 bases between. The CDR3 totals 12 residues.

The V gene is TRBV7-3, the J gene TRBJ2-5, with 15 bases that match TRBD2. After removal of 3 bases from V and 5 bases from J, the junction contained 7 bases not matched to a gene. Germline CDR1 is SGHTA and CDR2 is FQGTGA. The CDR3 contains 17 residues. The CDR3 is CASSFGLAGGSGETQYF. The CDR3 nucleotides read TGTGCCAGCAGCTTTGGACTAGCGGGAGGGTCGGGCGAGACCCAGTACTTC.

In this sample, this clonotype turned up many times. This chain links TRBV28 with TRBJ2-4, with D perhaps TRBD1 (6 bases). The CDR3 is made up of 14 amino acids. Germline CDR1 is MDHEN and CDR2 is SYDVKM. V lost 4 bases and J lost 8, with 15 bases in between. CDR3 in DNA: TGTGCCAGCAGTTACCATAGCGAGGGGGACATTCAGTACTTC. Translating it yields CASSYHSEGDIQYF. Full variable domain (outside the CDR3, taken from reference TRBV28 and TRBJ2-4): DVKVTQSSRYLVKRTGEKVFLECVQDMDHENMFWYRQDPGLGLRLIYFSYDVKMKEKGDIPEGYSVSREKKERFSLILESASTNQTSMYLCASSYHSEGDIQYFGAGTRLSVL.